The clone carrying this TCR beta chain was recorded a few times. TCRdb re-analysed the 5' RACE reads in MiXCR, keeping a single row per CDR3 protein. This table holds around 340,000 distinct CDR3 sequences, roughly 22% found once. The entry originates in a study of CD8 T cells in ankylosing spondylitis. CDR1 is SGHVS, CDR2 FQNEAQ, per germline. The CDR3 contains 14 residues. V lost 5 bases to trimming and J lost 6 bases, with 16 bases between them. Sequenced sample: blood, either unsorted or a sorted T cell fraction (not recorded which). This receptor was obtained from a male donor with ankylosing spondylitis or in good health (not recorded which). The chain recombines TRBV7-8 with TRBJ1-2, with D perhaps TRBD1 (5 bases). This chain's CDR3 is CASSAGPPRNGYTF. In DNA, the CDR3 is TGTGCCAGCAGCGCGGGACCCCCAAGGAATGGCTACACCTTC.